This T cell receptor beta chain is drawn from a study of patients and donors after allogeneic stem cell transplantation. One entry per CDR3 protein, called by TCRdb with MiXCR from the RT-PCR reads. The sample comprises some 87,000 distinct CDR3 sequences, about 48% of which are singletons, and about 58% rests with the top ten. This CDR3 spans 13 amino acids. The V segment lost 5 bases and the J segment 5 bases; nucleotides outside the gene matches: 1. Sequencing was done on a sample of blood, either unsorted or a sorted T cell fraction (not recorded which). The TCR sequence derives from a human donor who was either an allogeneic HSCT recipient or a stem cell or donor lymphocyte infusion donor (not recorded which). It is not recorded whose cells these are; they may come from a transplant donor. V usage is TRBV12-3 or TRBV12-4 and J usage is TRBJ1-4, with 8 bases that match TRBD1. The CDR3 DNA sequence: TGTGCCAGCAGTCAGGGGGCGAATGAAAAACTGTTTTTT. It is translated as CASSQGANEKLFF.